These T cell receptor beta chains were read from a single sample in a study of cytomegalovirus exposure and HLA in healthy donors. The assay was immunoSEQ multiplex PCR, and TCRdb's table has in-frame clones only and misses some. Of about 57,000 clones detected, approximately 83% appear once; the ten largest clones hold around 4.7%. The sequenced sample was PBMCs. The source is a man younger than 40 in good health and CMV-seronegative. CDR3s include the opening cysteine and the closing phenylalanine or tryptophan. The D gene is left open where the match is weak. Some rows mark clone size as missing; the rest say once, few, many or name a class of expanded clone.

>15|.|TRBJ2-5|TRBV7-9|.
CASSSLARTQETQYF
TGTGCCAGCAGCTCGCTAGCGCGAACCCAAGAGACCCAGTACTTC
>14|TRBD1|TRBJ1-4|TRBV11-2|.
CASSLGTGSEKLFF
TGTGCCAGCAGCTTAGGGACAGGGAGTGAAAAACTGTTTTTT
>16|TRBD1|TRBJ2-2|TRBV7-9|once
CASSLGDRGAIGELFF
TGTGCCAGCAGCTTAGGGGACAGGGGCGCGATCGGGGAGCTGTTTTTT
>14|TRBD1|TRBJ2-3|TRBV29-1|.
CSVPPGQVTDTQYF
TGCAGCGTCCCCCCGGGACAGGTGACAGATACGCAGTATTTT
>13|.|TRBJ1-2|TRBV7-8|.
CASSADTAYGYTF
TGTGCCAGCAGCGCGGACACTGCCTATGGCTACACCTTC
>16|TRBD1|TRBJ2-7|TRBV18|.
CASSPQAGGPPYEQYF
TGTGCCAGCTCACCACAGGCAGGGGGCCCTCCATACGAGCAGTACTTC
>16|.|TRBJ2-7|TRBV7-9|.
CASSLAEGGAGDEQYF
TGTGCCAGCAGCTTAGCGGAGGGAGGTGCTGGGGACGAGCAGTACTTC
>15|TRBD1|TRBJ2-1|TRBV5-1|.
CASSQGTGGWHEQFF
TGCGCCAGCAGCCAAGGGACAGGGGGCTGGCATGAGCAGTTCTTC
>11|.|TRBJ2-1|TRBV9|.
CASSPGNEQFF
TGTGCCAGCAGCCCGGGGAATGAGCAGTTCTTC
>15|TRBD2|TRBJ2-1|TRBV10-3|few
CAISGSGRGYNEQFF
TGTGCCATCAGTGGTAGCGGGAGGGGGTACAATGAGCAGTTCTTC
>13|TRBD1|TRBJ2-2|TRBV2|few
CASNDRGTGELFF
TGTGCCAGCAACGACAGGGGCACCGGGGAGCTGTTTTTT
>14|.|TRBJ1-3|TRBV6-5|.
CASRPQGSGNTIYF
TGTGCCAGCAGACCTCAGGGGTCGGGAAACACCATATATTTT
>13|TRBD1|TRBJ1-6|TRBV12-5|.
CASAATGNSPLHF
TGTGCTAGTGCCGCGACAGGGAACTCACCCCTCCACTTT
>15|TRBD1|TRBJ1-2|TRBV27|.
CASSPSTGGEDGYTF
TGTGCCAGCAGCCCCTCGACAGGGGGCGAAGATGGCTACACCTTC
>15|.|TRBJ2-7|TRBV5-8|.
CASRLGGGVTYEQYF
TGTGCCAGCAGACTAGGGGGTGGGGTTACCTACGAGCAGTACTTC
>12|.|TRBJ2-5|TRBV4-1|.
CASSHPFAGQYF
TGCGCCAGCAGCCACCCCTTCGCAGGGCAGTACTTC
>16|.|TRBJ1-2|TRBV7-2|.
CASSLNPAGAGYGYTF
TGTGCCAGCAGCTTAAACCCGGCGGGGGCTGGCTATGGCTACACCTTC
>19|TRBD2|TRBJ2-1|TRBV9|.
CASSVVGAPGLAAYNEQFF
TGTGCCAGCAGCGTAGTAGGGGCCCCGGGACTAGCGGCATACAATGAGCAGTTCTTC
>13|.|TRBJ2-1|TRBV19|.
CASSISLTNEQFF
TGTGCCAGTAGTATATCACTTACCAATGAGCAGTTCTTC
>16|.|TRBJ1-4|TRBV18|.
CASSPENLGADEKLFF
TGTGCCAGCTCACCAGAAAACTTGGGGGCTGATGAAAAACTGTTTTTT
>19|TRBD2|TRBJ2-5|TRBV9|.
CASSARLAGGTGLSETQYF
TGTGCCAGCAGCGCCCGACTAGCGGGGGGCACGGGATTGTCGGAGACCCAGTACTTC
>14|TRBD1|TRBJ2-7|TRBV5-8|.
CASSSGTGFYEQYF
TGTGCCAGCAGCTCCGGGACAGGGTTCTACGAGCAGTACTTC
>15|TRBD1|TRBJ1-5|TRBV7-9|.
CASSGTGSGNQPQHF
TGTGCCAGCAGCGGGACAGGGTCGGGCAATCAGCCCCAGCATTTT
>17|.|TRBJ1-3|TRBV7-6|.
CASSHYPGTGEGNTIYF
TGTGCCAGCAGCCACTACCCGGGGACTGGGGAAGGAAACACCATATATTTT
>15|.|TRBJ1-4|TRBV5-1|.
CASSPSGGTNEKLFF
TGCGCCAGCAGCCCGAGCGGGGGCACTAATGAAAAACTGTTTTTT
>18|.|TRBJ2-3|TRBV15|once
CATSRDGARGGVADTQYF
TGTGCCACCAGCAGAGATGGGGCAAGGGGGGGGGTGGCAGATACGCAGTATTTT
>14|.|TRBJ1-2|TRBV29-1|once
CSVEGLTDNYGYTF
TGCAGCGTTGAAGGGTTAACAGATAACTATGGCTACACCTTC